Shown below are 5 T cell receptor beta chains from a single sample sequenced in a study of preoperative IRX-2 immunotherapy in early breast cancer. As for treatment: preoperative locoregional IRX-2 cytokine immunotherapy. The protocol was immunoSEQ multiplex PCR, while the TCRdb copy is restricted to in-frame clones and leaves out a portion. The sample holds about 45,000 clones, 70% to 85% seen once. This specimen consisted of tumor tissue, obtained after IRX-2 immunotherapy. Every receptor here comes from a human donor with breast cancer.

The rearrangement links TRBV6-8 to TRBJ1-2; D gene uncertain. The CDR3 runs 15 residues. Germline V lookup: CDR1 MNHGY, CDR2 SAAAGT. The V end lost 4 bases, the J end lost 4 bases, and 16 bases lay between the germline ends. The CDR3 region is CASSWRTASGYGYTF. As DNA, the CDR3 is TGTGCCAGCAGTTGGAGGACCGCTTCAGGCTATGGCTACACCTTC.

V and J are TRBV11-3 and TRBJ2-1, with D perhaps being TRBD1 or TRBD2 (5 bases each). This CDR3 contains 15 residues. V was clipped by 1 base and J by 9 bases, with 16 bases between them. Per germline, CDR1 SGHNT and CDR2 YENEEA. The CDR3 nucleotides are TGTGCCAGCAGCTTAGGAGGGGTACTCTCAAGTGAGCAGTTCTTC. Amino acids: CASSLGGVLSSEQFF.

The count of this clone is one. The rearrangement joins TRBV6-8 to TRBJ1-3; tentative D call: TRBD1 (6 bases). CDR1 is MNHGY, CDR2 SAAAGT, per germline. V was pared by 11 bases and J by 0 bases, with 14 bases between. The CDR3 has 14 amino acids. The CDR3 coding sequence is TGTGCCGTACAGGGCTTCTTCTCTGGAAACACCATATATTTT. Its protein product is CAVQGFFSGNTIYF.

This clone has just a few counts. CDR3 nucleotides: TGTGCCAGCAGTTACAACAGGGACACCTACCCCTACGAGCAGTACTTC. Amino acid sequence: CASSYNRDTYPYEQYF. The V call is TRBV6-8, the J call TRBJ2-7; a weak D match, TRBD1 (6 bases). Germline V CDR1 and CDR2: MNHGY, SAAAGT. Trimming cost V 2 bases and J 2 bases, with 16 bases left between them. The CDR3 spans 16 residues.

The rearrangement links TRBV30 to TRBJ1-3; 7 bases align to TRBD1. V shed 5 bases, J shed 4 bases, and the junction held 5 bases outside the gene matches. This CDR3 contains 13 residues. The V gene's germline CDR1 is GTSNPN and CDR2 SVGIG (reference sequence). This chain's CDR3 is CAWDRVYGNTIYF. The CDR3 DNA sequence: TGTGCCTGGGACAGGGTATACGGAAACACCATATATTTT.